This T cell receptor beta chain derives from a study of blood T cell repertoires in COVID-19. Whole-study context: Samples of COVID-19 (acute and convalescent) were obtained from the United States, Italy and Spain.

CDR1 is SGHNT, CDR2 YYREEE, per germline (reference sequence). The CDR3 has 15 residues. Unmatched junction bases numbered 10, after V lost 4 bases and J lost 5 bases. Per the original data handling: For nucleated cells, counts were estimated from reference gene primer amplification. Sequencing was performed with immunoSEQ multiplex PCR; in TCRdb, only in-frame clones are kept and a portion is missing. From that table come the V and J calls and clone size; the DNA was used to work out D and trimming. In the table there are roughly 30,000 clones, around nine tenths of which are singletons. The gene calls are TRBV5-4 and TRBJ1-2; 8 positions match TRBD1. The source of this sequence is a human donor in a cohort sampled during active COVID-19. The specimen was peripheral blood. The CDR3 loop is CASSPGGQVGYGYTF. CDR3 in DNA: TGTGCCAGCAGCCCAGGGGGACAGGTCGGGTATGGCTACACCTTC. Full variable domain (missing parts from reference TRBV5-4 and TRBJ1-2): ETGVTQSPTHLIKTRGQQVTLRCSSQSGHNTVSWYQQALGQGPQFIFQYYREEENGRGNFPPRFSGLQFPNYSSELNVNALELDDSALYLCASSPGGQVGYGYTFGSGTRLTVV.